This T cell receptor (beta chain) derives from a study of beta chain features in type 1 diabetes. Whole-study results and caveats: For patients, the naive, central memory and Treg TCRB repertoires appeared more alike than for healthy donors. Type 1 diabetes patients showed a moderate but significant shortening of TCRB CDR3s in all four CD4+ subsets.

As every portion of the isolated RNA was reverse transcribed, the sequencing read expressed TCRB transcripts. Produced via immunoSEQ multiplex PCR; TCRdb's table is partial and in-frame only. Seen here are 150,000 to 200,000 clones, around 63% observed once, and the top ten hold roughly 0.089%. To note about this clone: Its specificity is not known.

Averaging around 110 mL, one heparinised blood draw was given by each donor. CD4+ naive, central memory, regulatory and stem cell-like memory subsets were isolated by sorting on CD45RO/CCR7/CD25/CD127/CD95/CD27. Germline CDR1 and CDR2: SQVTM and ANQGSEA. The CDR3 consists of 10 residues. Trimming stripped 4 bases from V and 5 bases from J, with 3 bases between. This clonotype was obtained from a man aged 25 to 45 with type 1 diabetes. The chain carries TRBV29-1 and TRBJ2-1, with D uncertain. The sequenced material came from naive CD4+ T cells from blood. Written as DNA, the CDR3 is TGCAGCGTTGCCGACAATGAGCAGTTCTTC. Protein product: CSVADNEQFF.